Below, 17 T cell receptor beta chains from the same sample are listed, as sequenced in a study of control samples from healthy donors and cancer patients. Profiling relied on immunoSEQ multiplex PCR, and the TCRdb table lists in-frame clones only, not all of them. Here the sample spans 150,000 to 200,000 clones, 85% to 90% being singletons. Sequences were obtained from blood. The source of these receptors is a man in his thirties or forties in good health.

The chain couples TRBV4-1 to TRBJ2-1, with 9 bases aligning to TRBD1. The ends lost 4 bases at V and 4 bases at J; junction bases unmatched: 11. The V gene's germline CDR1 is MGHRA and CDR2 YSYEKL. The length of the CDR3 is 17 residues. The CDR3 DNA follows: TGCGCCAGCAGCCGCGCCCCTGGCGACAGGGGGTACAATGAGCAGTTCTTC. Protein sequence: CASSRAPGDRGYNEQFF.

The genes are TRBV11-2 and TRBJ2-5; maybe TRBD2 (5 bases). V gave up 3 bases and J gave up 4 bases, with 6 bases separating them. CDR3 length equals 12 residues. The germline V gene encodes CDR1 SGHAT and CDR2 FQNNGV. The chain's CDR3 is CASSFGRETQYF. The CDR3 DNA is TGTGCCAGCAGCTTTGGGAGAGAGACCCAGTACTTC.

The rearrangement uses TRBV4-1 and TRBJ1-2; D perhaps matches TRBD1 (6 bases). The CDR3 spans 16 residues. Trimming cost V 0 bases and J 1 base, with 12 bases left between them. The germline V gene has CDR1 MGHRA and CDR2 YSYEKL. Here the CDR3 DNA reads TGCGCCAGCAGCCAAGATTGGGGACAACTTAACTATGGCTACACCTTC. As protein: CASSQDWGQLNYGYTF.

This clone was seen a few times. The chain is built from TRBV20-1 and TRBJ2-5, with a weak D call TRBD2 (6 bases). Germline CDR1 reads DFQATT; CDR2 reads SNEGSKA (reference sequence). V lost 6 bases and J 7 bases, leaving 12 bases between the germline ends. The CDR3 totals 11 residues. DNA of the CDR3: TGCAGTGCAGACGCCGGGGGGACCCAGTACTTC. Translating gives CSADAGGTQYF.

The chain has TRBV6-5 and TRBJ2-7; D might be TRBD1 (6 bases). CDR3 length: 15 residues. CDR1 is MNHEY and CDR2 is SVGAGI in the germline V gene. V shed 10 bases and J shed 5 bases, with 24 bases lying between them. In DNA form, the CDR3 reads TGTGCCACCCTAGGCAGGGGCCAAATGTGGGACGAGCAGTACTTC. Translating it yields CATLGRGQMWDEQYF.

The V call is TRBV3-1 (or the pseudogene TRBV3-2), the J call TRBJ2-3, with a weak D call TRBD2 (6 bases). CDR3 length: 14 residues. V lost 4 bases and J lost 2, with 10 bases in between. Germline V lookup: CDR1 LGHDT, CDR2 YNNKEL (reference sequence). CDR3 in amino acids: CASSLGTFTDTQYF. Here the CDR3 DNA reads TGTGCCAGCAGCCTAGGGACTTTCACAGATACGCAGTATTTT.

This clone was seen just once. This chain uses TRBV5-6 with TRBJ1-1; TRBD1 agrees at 10 bases. This CDR3 is 15 amino acids long. With V trimmed by 4 bases and J by 5 bases, 8 bases remained unmatched. Per germline, CDR1 SGHDT and CDR2 YYEEEE. Written as DNA, the CDR3 is TGTGCCAGCAGCCCACAGGGACAGGGGAGGACTGAAGCTTTCTTT. The encoded protein is CASSPQGQGRTEAFF.

This clone was counted a few times. The V call is TRBV27, the J call TRBJ2-7; D is perhaps TRBD2 (5 bases). Germline CDR1 and CDR2: MNHEY and SMNVEV (reference sequence). The CDR3 loop spans 15 amino acids. V was cut by 5 bases and J by 2 bases, with 16 bases left in between. Here the CDR3 DNA reads TGTGCCAGCAGTCCCCGCGGGTGGGGTGCCTACGAGCAGTACTTC. Translation: CASSPRGWGAYEQYF.

This clone was counted once. This chain links TRBV19 with TRBJ1-3; D uncertain. From germline, CDR1 is LNHDA and CDR2 SQIVND (reference sequence). This CDR3 is built from 16 residues. V was trimmed by 8 bases and J by 0 bases, leaving 17 bases between them. The CDR3 loop is CASCPIRRSSGNTIYF. The CDR3, as DNA: TGTGCCAGTTGCCCCATCCGACGAAGCTCTGGAAACACCATATATTTT.

The J gene is TRBJ1-1, the V gene TRBV3-1 (or the pseudogene TRBV3-2); TRBD1 is a possible D gene (5 bases). The germline V gene has CDR1 LGHDT and CDR2 YNNKEL (reference sequence). The V end was cut by 9 bases, the J end by 1 base, with 6 bases between. The CDR3 has 11 amino acids. The CDR3 region is CASGGNTEAFF. CDR3 nucleotide sequence: TGTGCCAGTGGGGGGAACACTGAAGCTTTCTTT.

The chain employs TRBV10-3 and TRBJ2-7; possible D gene TRBD1, 6 bases. V lost 4 bases, J lost 3 bases, and 16 bases lay in between. There are 15 residues in the CDR3. Germline CDR1 is ENHRY and CDR2 is SYGVKD. As DNA, the CDR3 is TGTGCCATCAGTGCCTACCGGGACACAAGCTACGAGCAGTACTTC. This codes for CAISAYRDTSYEQYF.

V and J are TRBV5-1 and TRBJ2-7; no reliable D call. V was clipped by 4 bases and J by 0 bases, with 11 bases between them. The CDR3 contains 14 residues. In germline, CDR1 is SGHRS, CDR2 YFSETQ. The CDR3 nucleotides are TGCGCCAGCAGCCGTCAGGACCTCTCCTACGAGCAGTACTTC. This sequence encodes CASSRQDLSYEQYF.

A few counts support this clone. CDR3 protein: CASSRTGGDNEQFF. The CDR3 DNA sequence: TGTGCCAGTAGCCGGACAGGGGGGGACAATGAGCAGTTCTTC. J is TRBJ2-1 and V is TRBV19, with 10 bases aligning to TRBD1. The CDR3 has 14 amino acids. The germline CDR1 and CDR2 sequences are LNHDA and SQIVND (reference sequence). V trimming: 6 bases; J trimming: 5 bases; junction bases outside the gene matches: 4. The variable domain in full, with the rest retrieved from reference TRBV19 and TRBJ2-1, is DGGITQSPKYLFRKEGQNVTLSCEQNLNHDAMYWYRQDPGQGLRLIYYSQIVNDFQKGDIAEGYSVSREKKESFPLTVTSAQKNPTAFYLCASSRTGGDNEQFFGPGTRLTVL.

V is TRBV6-4 and J is TRBJ2-2; 11 bases align to TRBD2. Germline V CDR1 and CDR2: MRHNA, SNTAGT. V shed 5 bases and J 7 bases; nucleotides not matched to a gene: 3. The CDR3 covers 14 residues. The CDR3 DNA sequence: TGTGCCAGCAGTTCTAGCGGGAGGAACGGGGAGCTGTTTTTT. Protein: CASSSSGRNGELFF.

The chain recombines TRBV7-6 with TRBJ2-1, with a tentative D call TRBD2 (6 bases). The CDR3 covers 15 residues. Germline CDR1 SGHVS, CDR2 FNYEAQ. Deletions cut 5 bases from V and 7 bases from J, with 18 bases between. The CDR3 nucleotides are TGTGCCAGCAGCGGAGGGGCTAGCGCGGGGAATGAGCAGTTCTTC. Translation: CASSGGASAGNEQFF.

J is TRBJ1-4 and V is TRBV6-5; perhaps TRBD1 as D (5 bases). The V end was cut by 6 bases, the J end by 6 bases, with 14 bases between. CDR1 and CDR2 (germline): MNHEY, SVGAGI. The CDR3 length is 14 residues. As DNA, the CDR3 is TGTGCCAGCAGCCTAGGGGTGGGCTATGAAAAACTGTTTTTT. Translation gives CASSLGVGYEKLFF.

This chain's CDR3 is CASSDGTARNEQFF. CDR3 bases: TGTGCCAGCAGCGACGGGACTGCCAGAAATGAGCAGTTCTTC. The V gene is TRBV9, the J gene TRBJ2-1; the D gene is possibly TRBD2 (6 bases). Germline V gene data show CDR1 as SGDLS and CDR2 as YYNGEE. The length of the CDR3 is 14 residues. The V end lost 3 bases, the J end lost 7 bases, and 14 bases lay between the germline ends.